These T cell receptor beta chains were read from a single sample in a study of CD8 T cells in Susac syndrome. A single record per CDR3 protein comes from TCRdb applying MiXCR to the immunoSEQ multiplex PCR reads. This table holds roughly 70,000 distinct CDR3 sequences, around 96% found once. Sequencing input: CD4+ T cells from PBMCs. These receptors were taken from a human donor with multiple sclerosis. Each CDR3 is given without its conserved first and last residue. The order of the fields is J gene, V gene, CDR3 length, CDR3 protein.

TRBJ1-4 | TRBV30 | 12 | AWTQNWGNEKLF
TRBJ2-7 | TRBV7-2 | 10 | ASSFEPSEQY
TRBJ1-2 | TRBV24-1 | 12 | ATSEATGASGYT
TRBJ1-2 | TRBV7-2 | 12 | ASATDGGAGGYT
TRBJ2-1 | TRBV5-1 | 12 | ASSYGDSYNEQF
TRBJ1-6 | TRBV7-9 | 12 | ASSLTGWNSPLH
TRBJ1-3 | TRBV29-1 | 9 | SVDRGNTIY
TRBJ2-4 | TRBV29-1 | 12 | SVGEPGAKNIQY
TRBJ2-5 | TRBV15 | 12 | ATSLGSSQETQY
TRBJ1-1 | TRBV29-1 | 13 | SVLPSRGGNTEAF
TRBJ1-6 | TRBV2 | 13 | ASSDLGQGNSPLH
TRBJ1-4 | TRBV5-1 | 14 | ASSLDPGTGDEELF
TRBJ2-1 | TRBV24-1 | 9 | ATSDGGEQF
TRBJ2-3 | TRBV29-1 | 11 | SVEPQGSDTQY
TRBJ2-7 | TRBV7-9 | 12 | ASSLDGGYYEQY
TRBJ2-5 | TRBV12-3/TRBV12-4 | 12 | ASSKTGGAETQY
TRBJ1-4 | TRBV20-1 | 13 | SARHYRDRNEKLF
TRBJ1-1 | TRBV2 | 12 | ASSEHGGNTEAF
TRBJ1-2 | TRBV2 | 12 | ASSDGTGTYGYT
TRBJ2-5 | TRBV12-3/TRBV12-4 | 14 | ASSPRGERLQETQY
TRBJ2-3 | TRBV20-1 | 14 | SARGRRAKLTDTQY
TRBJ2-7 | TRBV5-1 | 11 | ASSNRDIYEQY
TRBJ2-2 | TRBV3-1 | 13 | ASSRDRLNTGELF
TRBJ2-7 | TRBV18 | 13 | ASSLSGGYSYEQY
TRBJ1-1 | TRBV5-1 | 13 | ASSTGTGSVVVTF
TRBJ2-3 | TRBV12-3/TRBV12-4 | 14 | ASSFRSGGASDTQY
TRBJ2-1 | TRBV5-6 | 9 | ASSLGTEQF
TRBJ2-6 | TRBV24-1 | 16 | ATSDPRQGSSGANVLT
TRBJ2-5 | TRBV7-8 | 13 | ASSLIRGRQETQY
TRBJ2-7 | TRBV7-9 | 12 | ASSVAGTAYEQY